This T cell receptor (beta chain) originates from a study of CD4+ T cells in melanoma. The V gene's germline CDR1 is SNHLY and CDR2 FYNNEI. Germline trimming cut 8 bases from V and 7 bases from J; bases unmatched to any gene: 8. This CDR3 has 14 amino acids. The assay was immunoSEQ multiplex PCR, and TCRdb's table has in-frame clones only and misses some. The sample consists of about 9,900 clones, around 72% of them appearing once. The rearrangement links TRBV2 to TRBJ1-4, with TRBD1 matching over 9 bases. The receptor was derived from a human donor with melanoma. The sequenced sample was tumor tissue. The CDR3 region has the DNA TGTGCCAGCGCCTCTACGACAGGGGGTGAAAAACTGTTTTTT. Its translation is CASASTTGGEKLFF.